These T cell receptor beta chains were read from a single sample in a study of blood T cells in healthy people across ages. In TCRdb, the 5' RACE reads were re-called with MiXCR into one record per CDR3 protein. The sample has hundreds of thousands of distinct CDR3 sequences; 25% are singletons. The same data also went into a second study, on T cells of mothers and their children.

Sequences were obtained from blood. The receptors come from a boy aged 5-17 years in good health. Both conserved end residues are part of each CDR3. The order of the fields is V gene, J gene, clone size, D gene, CDR3 DNA, CDR3 protein. D genes are given only for firm matches. The size entry is marked missing in some rows and otherwise reads once, few, many or a size class.

>TRBV12-3/TRBV12-4|TRBJ1-4|few|NA
TGTGCCAGCAGTTACAGGGATTTTGCAACTAATGAAAAACTGTTTTTT
CASSYRDFATNEKLFF
>TRBV5-1|TRBJ2-2|NA|TRBD1
TGCGCCAGCAGCTTCGCACCGGGACAGGGTGCCGGGGAGCTGTTTTTT
CASSFAPGQGAGELFF
>TRBV27|TRBJ2-1|few|TRBD2
TGTGCCAGCAGGACTAGCGGGATCCACAATGAGCAGTTCTTC
CASRTSGIHNEQFF
>TRBV4-3|TRBJ2-5|NA|TRBD2
TGCGCCAGCAGCCTGAGACTAGCGGGGGCCTCCTTTGGGGAGACCCAGTACTTC
CASSLRLAGASFGETQYF
>TRBV28|TRBJ2-2|few|NA
TGTGCCAGCAGTTTTTGGGGAGAGCCCGGGGAGCTGTTTTTT
CASSFWGEPGELFF
>TRBV4-2|TRBJ1-2|few|NA
TGTGCCAGCAGCCAAGATCCCGACACTCTCTATGGCTACACCTTC
CASSQDPDTLYGYTF
>TRBV28|TRBJ1-2|NA|TRBD1
TGTGCCAGCAGTCCCCCGGACAGGCCTAGCTATGGCTACACCTTC
CASSPPDRPSYGYTF
>TRBV11-2|TRBJ2-1|many|NA
TGTGCCAGCAGCTTAAACGGGAGAGGTGGCAATGAGCAGTTCTTC
CASSLNGRGGNEQFF
>TRBV6-2/TRBV6-3|TRBJ2-5|few|NA
TGTGCCAGCGGTTGGGCTTCAGAGACCCAGTACTTC
CASGWASETQYF
>TRBV10-3|TRBJ2-2|NA|NA
TGTGCCATCAGTGAGCGGGAGAGGGACACCGGGGAGCTCTTTTTT
CAISERERDTGELFF
>TRBV20-1|TRBJ2-3|NA|TRBD2
TGCAGTGCTAGAGATCGGGAGGGGCCTGGCACAGATACGCAGTATTTT
CSARDREGPGTDTQYF
>TRBV3-1|TRBJ2-2|NA|TRBD1
TGTGCCAGCAGCCAAGACAGGACAGGGGCCGGGGAGCTGTTTTTT
CASSQDRTGAGELFF
>TRBV7-6|TRBJ2-7|many|NA
TGTGCCAGCAGCTTAAACCCCTACGAGCAGTACTTC
CASSLNPYEQYF
>TRBV12-3/TRBV12-4|TRBJ2-5|few|NA
TGTGCCAACACCTGGGGGCGGGGGAACCAAGAGACCCAGTACTTC
CANTWGRGNQETQYF
>TRBV5-1|TRBJ2-3|NA|NA
TGCGCCAGCAGCTTGGCTTCGGGCTCCGCAGATACGCAGTATTTT
CASSLASGSADTQYF
>TRBV20-1|TRBJ2-5|NA|TRBD2
TGCAGTGCCTCAGATACGGGACTAGCCCTGGAGACCCAGTACTTC
CSASDTGLALETQYF
>TRBV28|TRBJ2-3|NA|NA
TGTGCCAGCAGTTTATCCGGGCCTAGCACAGATACGCAGTATTTT
CASSLSGPSTDTQYF
>TRBV12-5|TRBJ2-1|few|TRBD2
TGTGCTAGTGGTTCACTAGCGGGGGCCCTATACAATGAGCAGTTCTTC
CASGSLAGALYNEQFF
>TRBV6-1|TRBJ1-5|NA|NA
TGTGCCAGCAGACCCCTTCAGGGTGGAGGAAATCAGCCCCAGCATTTT
CASRPLQGGGNQPQHF
>TRBV12-3/TRBV12-4|TRBJ2-7|NA|NA
TGTGCCAGCAGCGGCAGGGAGTACGAGCAGTACTTC
CASSGREYEQYF
>TRBV6-2/TRBV6-3|TRBJ1-5|few|NA
TGTGCCATTCAACAGGGTCTCAATCAGCCCCAGCATTTT
CAIQQGLNQPQHF
>TRBV6-5|TRBJ2-1|NA|NA
TGTGCCAGCAGTTACTCGGCAGGGGAAGGCTCCTACAATGAGCAGTTCTTC
CASSYSAGEGSYNEQFF
>TRBV27|TRBJ1-3|NA|TRBD1
TGTGCCAGCAGCGCTACAGGGGGCGGAAACACCATATATTTT
CASSATGGGNTIYF
>TRBV27|TRBJ1-4|few|NA
TGTGCCGGCAGGTGGGGAGGGAAACTGTTTTTT
CAGRWGGKLFF
>TRBV12-3/TRBV12-4|TRBJ2-5|few|NA
TGTGCCAGCAGATCTGAGGGGAGCTTTCATGGAGAGACCCAGTACTTC
CASRSEGSFHGETQYF
>TRBV21-1|TRBJ2-3|few|NA
TGTGCCAGCAGCAATTGGGACAGGGAGTCGGATACGCAGTATTTT
CASSNWDRESDTQYF
>TRBV7-9|TRBJ2-3|NA|NA
TGTGCCAGCGGACTCCTCGGGCTTAGGTCATTCGATACGCAGTATTTT
CASGLLGLRSFDTQYF
>TRBV29-1|TRBJ2-1|NA|TRBD1
TGCAGCGTCGACCGACAGGGAATCAGCGATGAGCAGTTCTTC
CSVDRQGISDEQFF
>TRBV28|TRBJ2-7|few|NA
TGTGCCAGCAGTTTTAAACCATTCGAGCAGTACTTC
CASSFKPFEQYF
>TRBV3-1|TRBJ2-1|NA|NA
TGTGCCAGCAGCCAAGTTATGGGAAATGAGCAGTTCTTC
CASSQVMGNEQFF
>TRBV15|TRBJ1-5|few|NA
TGTGCCACCAGCAGAATAACAAACGGCAATCAGCCCCAGCATTTT
CATSRITNGNQPQHF
>TRBV7-2|TRBJ1-1|few|NA
TGTGCCAGCAGCTTAGTCTCAGTAAACACTGAAGCTTTCTTT
CASSLVSVNTEAFF
>TRBV9|TRBJ2-1|NA|NA
TGTGCCAGCAGCGTTGGACTTCCGGACAATGAGCAGTTCTTC
CASSVGLPDNEQFF
>TRBV6-5|TRBJ2-5|once|TRBD1
TGTGCCTCTCAATATCAGGGGGCCGGGCAAGAGACCCAGTACTTC
CASQYQGAGQETQYF
>TRBV28|TRBJ2-1|NA|NA
TGTGCCAGCAGTTTAAGGGGGATTATCAATGAGCAGTTCTTC
CASSLRGIINEQFF
>TRBV20-1|TRBJ2-7|NA|TRBD2
TGCAGTGCTAGACCTAGACTAGCGGGAGTGGAGCAGTACTTC
CSARPRLAGVEQYF
>TRBV20-1|TRBJ1-2|NA|NA
TGCAGTGCTAGTGGACGGGCGTCGAACTATGGCTACACCTTC
CSASGRASNYGYTF
>TRBV6-1|TRBJ2-5|few|NA
TGTCCCAGCAGTGAAGTATCAGAGACCCAGTACTTC
CPSSEVSETQYF
>TRBV6-4|TRBJ2-1|once|TRBD1
TGTGCCAGCAGCCGGACAGGGGACGTAGATGAGCAGTTCTTC
CASSRTGDVDEQFF
>TRBV19|TRBJ1-5|few|NA
TGTGCCAGTAGTATTCCCCGGGATTATCAGCCCCAGCATTTT
CASSIPRDYQPQHF
>TRBV6-2/TRBV6-3|TRBJ2-7|NA|NA
TGTGCCAGCAGTTACTCGGGGACATTCTCCTACGAGCAGTACTTC
CASSYSGTFSYEQYF
>TRBV7-2|TRBJ2-5|few|NA
TGTGCCAGCAGCTTAGTCAGGGTGATCGAAGAGACCCAGTACTTC
CASSLVRVIEETQYF
>TRBV28|TRBJ1-2|NA|NA
TGTGCCAGCAGTTTCCGCGGGGGTGCTCGCTACACCTTC
CASSFRGGARYTF
>TRBV3-1|TRBJ2-7|NA|NA
TGTGCCAGCAGCTCTCCGGGACACTCCTACGAGCAGTACTTC
CASSSPGHSYEQYF
>TRBV10-3|TRBJ2-4|NA|NA
TGTGCCATCAGTGAAGGCGTAGCCAAAAACATTCAGTACTTC
CAISEGVAKNIQYF
>TRBV14|TRBJ1-4|few|TRBD1
TGTGCCAGCAGCAGGGGACAGAACGAAAAACTGTTTTTT
CASSRGQNEKLFF
>TRBV6-2/TRBV6-3|TRBJ2-5|few|NA
TGTGCCAGCAGTTACAACATCAGGGTGGGCAACCAAGAGACCCAGTACTTC
CASSYNIRVGNQETQYF
>TRBV5-1|TRBJ1-4|few|NA
TGCGCCAGCAGCTTGGAAAGGGGCGTGGGTGAAAAACTGTTTTTT
CASSLERGVGEKLFF
>TRBV7-9|TRBJ2-5|few|TRBD2
TGTGCCGTCCAATCCGGGACTACCGCGGGAGAGACCCAGTACTTC
CAVQSGTTAGETQYF
>TRBV29-1|TRBJ2-3|few|NA
TGCAGCGTTGAAGAGTGGGGCACAGATACGCAGTATTTT
CSVEEWGTDTQYF
>TRBV28|TRBJ2-7|NA|NA
TGTGCCAGCACCCCAAGGACTGTCTCCTACGAGCAGTACTTC
CASTPRTVSYEQYF
>TRBV29-1|TRBJ2-1|NA|TRBD2
TGCAGCGCCGTCCCGGGACTAAGTCTCAATGAGCAGTTCTTC
CSAVPGLSLNEQFF
>TRBV20-1|TRBJ2-1|few|TRBD2
TGCAGTGCTAGACACACTAGCGGGCTCTACAATGAGCAGTTCTTC
CSARHTSGLYNEQFF
>TRBV6-2/TRBV6-3|TRBJ2-1|few|TRBD2
TGTGCCAGCAGTCTCGGGGGGGCTAACAATGGGCAGTTCTTC
CASSLGGANNGQFF
>TRBV4-1|TRBJ2-7|NA|NA
TGCGCCAGCAGCCATCGTAGCGGCAGCTACGAGCAGTACTTC
CASSHRSGSYEQYF
>TRBV7-9|TRBJ2-1|few|NA
TGTGCCAGCAGCGCCCGGGCCAAGCCCATACAGTTCTTC
CASSARAKPIQFF
>TRBV6-5|TRBJ2-2|NA|TRBD2
TGTGCCAGCAGTCCCTCCCCGGGGGGATCCGGGGAGCTGTTTTTT
CASSPSPGGSGELFF
>TRBV6-1|TRBJ2-7|NA|TRBD1
TGTGCCAGCAGTAAGTCTTTAGACAGGGACTCCTACGAGCAGTACTTC
CASSKSLDRDSYEQYF
>TRBV6-2/TRBV6-3|TRBJ2-7|few|NA
TGTGCCAGCAGTTTGGGGCATCAGTACGAGCAGTACTTC
CASSLGHQYEQYF
>TRBV7-2|TRBJ2-7|once|TRBD1
TGTGCCAGCAGCCCAAGGGACAGGGGATTTGCCGAGCAGTACTTC
CASSPRDRGFAEQYF